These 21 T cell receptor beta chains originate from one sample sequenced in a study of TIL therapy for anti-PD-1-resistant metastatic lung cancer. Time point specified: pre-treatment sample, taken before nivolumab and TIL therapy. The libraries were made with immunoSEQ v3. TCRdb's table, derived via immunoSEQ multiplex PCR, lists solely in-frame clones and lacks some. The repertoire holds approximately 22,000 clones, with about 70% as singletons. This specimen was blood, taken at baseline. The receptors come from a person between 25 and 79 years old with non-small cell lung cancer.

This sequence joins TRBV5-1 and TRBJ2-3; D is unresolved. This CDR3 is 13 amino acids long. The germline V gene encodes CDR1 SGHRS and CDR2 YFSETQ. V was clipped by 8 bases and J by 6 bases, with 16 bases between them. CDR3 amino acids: CASNPGLWDTQYF. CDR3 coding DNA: TGCGCCAGTAACCCAGGCCTGTGGGATACGCAGTATTTT.

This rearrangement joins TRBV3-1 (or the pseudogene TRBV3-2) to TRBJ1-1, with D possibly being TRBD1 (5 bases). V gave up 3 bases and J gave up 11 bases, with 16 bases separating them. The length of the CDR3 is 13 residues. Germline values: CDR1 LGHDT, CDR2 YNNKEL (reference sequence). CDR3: CASSHRDPKRAFF. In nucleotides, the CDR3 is TGTGCCAGCAGCCACCGGGACCCAAAGAGGGCTTTCTTT.

CDR3 sequence reads: CATSRGAGDSAKNIQYF. In DNA, the CDR3 is TGTGCCACCAGCAGAGGAGCAGGGGATAGTGCCAAAAACATTCAGTACTTC. The chain employs TRBV15 and TRBJ2-4; TRBD1 might be the D (6 bases). Trimming cost V 1 base and J 1 base, with 14 bases left between them. CDR3 length equals 17 residues. Looked up from germline, CDR1 is LNHNV and CDR2 is YYDKDF (reference sequence).

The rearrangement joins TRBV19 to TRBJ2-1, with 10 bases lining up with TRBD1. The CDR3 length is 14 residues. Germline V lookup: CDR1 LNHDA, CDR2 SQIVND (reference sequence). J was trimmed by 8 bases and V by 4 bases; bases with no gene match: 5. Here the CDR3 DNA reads TGTGCCAGTAGTAAGGGACAGGGGCCCCATGAGCAGTTCTTC. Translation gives CASSKGQGPHEQFF. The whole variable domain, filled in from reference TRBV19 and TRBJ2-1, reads DGGITQSPKYLFRKEGQNVTLSCEQNLNHDAMYWYRQDPGQGLRLIYYSQIVNDFQKGDIAEGYSVSREKKESFPLTVTSAQKNPTAFYLCASSKGQGPHEQFFGPGTRLTVL.

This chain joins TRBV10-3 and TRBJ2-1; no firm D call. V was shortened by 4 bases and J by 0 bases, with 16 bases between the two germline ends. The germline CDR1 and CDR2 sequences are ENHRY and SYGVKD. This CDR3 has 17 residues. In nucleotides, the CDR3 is TGTGCCATCAGTGGGCTTGGGCAGTTGAGCTCCTACAATGAGCAGTTCTTC. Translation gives CAISGLGQLSSYNEQFF.

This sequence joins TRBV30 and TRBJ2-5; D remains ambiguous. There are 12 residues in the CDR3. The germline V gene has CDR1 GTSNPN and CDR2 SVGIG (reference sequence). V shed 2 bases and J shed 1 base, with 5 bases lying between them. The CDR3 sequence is CAWSKSQETQYF. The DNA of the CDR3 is TGTGCCTGGAGTAAAAGCCAAGAGACCCAGTACTTC. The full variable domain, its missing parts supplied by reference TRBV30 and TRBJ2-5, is SQTIHQWPATLVQPVGSPLSLECTVEGTSNPNLYWYRQAAGRGLQLLFYSVGIGQISSEVPQNLSASRPQDRQFILSSKKLLLSDSGFYLCAWSKSQETQYFGPGTRLLVL.

The CDR3 coding sequence is TGTGCCAGCAGCCGGACAGGGCTATCCTACGAGCAGTACGTC. This encodes CASSRTGLSYEQYV. The V call is TRBV6-5, the J call TRBJ2-7; 8 bases are a match to TRBD1. CDR1 is MNHEY and CDR2 is SVGAGI in the germline V gene. This CDR3 contains 14 residues. The ends lost 6 bases at V and 1 base at J; junction bases unmatched: 5.

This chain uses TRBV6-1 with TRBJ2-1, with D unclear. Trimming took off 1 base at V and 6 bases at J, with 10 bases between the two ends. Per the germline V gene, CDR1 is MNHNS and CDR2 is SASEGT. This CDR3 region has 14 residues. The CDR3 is CASSEGLTINEQFF. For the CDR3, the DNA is TGTGCCAGCAGTGAAGGCCTAACCATCAATGAGCAGTTCTTC.

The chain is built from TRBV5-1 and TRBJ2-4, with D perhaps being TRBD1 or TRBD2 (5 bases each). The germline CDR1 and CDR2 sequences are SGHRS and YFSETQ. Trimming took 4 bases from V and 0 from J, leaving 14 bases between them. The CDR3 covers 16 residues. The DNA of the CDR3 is TGCGCCAGCAGCATTGGGACGGGGCTAGCCAAAAACATTCAGTACTTC. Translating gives CASSIGTGLAKNIQYF.

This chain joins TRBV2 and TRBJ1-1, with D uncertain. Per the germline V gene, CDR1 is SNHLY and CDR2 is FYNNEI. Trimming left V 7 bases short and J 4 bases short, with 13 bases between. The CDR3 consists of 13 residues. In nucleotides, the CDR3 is TGTGCCAGCATGCTTGGGGAGGGCACTGAAGCTTTCTTT. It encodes CASMLGEGTEAFF.

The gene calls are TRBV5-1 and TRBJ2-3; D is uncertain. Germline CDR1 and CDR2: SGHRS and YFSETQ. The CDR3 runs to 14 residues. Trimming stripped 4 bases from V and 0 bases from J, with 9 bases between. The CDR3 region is CASSRTVSTDTQYF. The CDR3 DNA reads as TGCGCCAGCAGCCGGACGGTCAGCACAGATACGCAGTATTTT.

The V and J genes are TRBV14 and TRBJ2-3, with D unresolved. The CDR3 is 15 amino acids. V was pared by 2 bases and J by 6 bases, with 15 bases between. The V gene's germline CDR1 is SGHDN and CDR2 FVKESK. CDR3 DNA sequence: TGTGCCAGCAGCCAATTACGAAGCTCGTTCGATACGCAGTATTTT. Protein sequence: CASSQLRSSFDTQYF.

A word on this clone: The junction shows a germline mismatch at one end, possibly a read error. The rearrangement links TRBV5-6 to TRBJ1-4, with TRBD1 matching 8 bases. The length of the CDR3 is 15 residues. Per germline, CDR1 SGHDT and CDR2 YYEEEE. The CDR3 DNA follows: TGTGCCGGCAGCTCGCAGGGGGCGGCTAATGAAAAACTGTTTTTT. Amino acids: CAGSSQGAANEKLFF.

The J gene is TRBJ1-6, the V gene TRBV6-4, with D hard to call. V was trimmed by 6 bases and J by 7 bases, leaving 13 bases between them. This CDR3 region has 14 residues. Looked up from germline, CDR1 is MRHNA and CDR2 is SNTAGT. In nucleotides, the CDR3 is TGTGCCAGCAGCCCAATGCGCGGGAATTCACCCCTCCACTTT. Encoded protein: CASSPMRGNSPLHF.

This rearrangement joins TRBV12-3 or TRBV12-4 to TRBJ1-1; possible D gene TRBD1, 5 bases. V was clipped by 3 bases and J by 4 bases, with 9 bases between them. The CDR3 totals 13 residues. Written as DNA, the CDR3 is TGTGCCAGCAGTTTGGGGGTGGGCACTGAAGCTTTCTTT. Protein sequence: CASSLGVGTEAFF.

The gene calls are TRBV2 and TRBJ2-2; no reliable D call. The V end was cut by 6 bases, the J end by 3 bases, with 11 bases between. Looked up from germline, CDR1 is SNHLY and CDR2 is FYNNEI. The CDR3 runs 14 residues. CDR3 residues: CASSLLVDTGELFF. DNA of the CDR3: TGTGCCAGCAGCCTGCTGGTGGACACCGGGGAGCTGTTTTTT.

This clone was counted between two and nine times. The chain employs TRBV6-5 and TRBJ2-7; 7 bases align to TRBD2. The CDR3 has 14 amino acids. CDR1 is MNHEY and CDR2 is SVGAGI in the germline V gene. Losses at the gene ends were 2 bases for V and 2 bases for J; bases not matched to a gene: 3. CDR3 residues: CASSYRGGAYEQYF. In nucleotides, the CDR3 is TGTGCCAGCAGTTACCGTGGGGGGGCCTACGAGCAGTACTTC.

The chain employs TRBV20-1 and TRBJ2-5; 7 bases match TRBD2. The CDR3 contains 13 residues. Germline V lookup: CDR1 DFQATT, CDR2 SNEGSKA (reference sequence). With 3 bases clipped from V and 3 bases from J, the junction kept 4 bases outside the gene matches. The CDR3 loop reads CSASWLAEETQYF. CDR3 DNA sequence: TGCAGTGCTAGTTGGCTAGCGGAAGAGACCCAGTACTTC.

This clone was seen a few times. In DNA, the CDR3 is TGTGCCAGCACCGTCCAGGGCTACGAGCAGTACTTC. Protein product: CASTVQGYEQYF. The chain combines TRBV12-3 or TRBV12-4 with TRBJ2-7; TRBD1 might be the D (5 bases). The V gene lost 7 bases and the J gene lost 3 bases, with 10 bases spanning the gap. The CDR3 runs to 12 residues.

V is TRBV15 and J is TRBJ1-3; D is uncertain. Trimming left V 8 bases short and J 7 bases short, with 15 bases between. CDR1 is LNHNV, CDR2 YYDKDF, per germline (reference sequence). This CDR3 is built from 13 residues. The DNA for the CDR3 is TGTGCCACCGCCTGGGAAGGGCGGAACACCATATATTTT. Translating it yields CATAWEGRNTIYF.

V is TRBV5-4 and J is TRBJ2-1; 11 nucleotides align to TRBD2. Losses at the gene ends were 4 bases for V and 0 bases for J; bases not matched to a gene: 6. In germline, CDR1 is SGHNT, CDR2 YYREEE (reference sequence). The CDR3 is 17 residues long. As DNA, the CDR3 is TGTGCCAGCAGCCCCGGGACTAGCGGTCGCTCCTACAATGAGCAGTTCTTC. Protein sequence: CASSPGTSGRSYNEQFF.